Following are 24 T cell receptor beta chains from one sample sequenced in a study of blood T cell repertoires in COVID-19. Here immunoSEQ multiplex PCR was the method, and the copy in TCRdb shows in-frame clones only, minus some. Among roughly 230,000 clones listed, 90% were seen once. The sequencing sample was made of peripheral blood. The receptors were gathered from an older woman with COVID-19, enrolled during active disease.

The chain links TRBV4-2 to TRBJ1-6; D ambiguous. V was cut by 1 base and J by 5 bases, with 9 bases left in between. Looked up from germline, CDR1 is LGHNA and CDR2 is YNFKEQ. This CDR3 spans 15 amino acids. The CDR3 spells CASSQARGNNSPLHF. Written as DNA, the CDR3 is TGTGCCAGCAGCCAAGCACGAGGAAATAATTCACCCCTCCACTTT.

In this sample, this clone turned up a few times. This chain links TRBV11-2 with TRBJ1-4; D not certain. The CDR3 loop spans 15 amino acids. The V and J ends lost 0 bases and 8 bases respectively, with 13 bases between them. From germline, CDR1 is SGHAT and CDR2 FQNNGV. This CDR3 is CASSLERVVGEKLFF. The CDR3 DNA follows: TGTGCCAGCAGCTTAGAGCGGGTGGTTGGGGAAAAACTGTTTTTT.

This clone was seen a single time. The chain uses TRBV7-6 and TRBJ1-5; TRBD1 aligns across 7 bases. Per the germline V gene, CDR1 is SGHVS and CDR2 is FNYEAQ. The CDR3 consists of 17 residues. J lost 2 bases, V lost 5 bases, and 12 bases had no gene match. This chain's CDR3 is CASSARDSRAGNQPQHF. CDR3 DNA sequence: TGTGCCAGCAGCGCTCGGGACAGCCGTGCCGGCAATCAGCCCCAGCATTTT.

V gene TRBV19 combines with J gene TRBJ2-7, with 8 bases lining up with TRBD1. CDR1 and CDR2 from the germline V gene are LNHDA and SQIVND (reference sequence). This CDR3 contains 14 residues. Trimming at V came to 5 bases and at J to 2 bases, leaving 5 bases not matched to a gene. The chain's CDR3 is CASSSAGGTYEQYF. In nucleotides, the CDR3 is TGTGCCAGTAGTTCGGCAGGGGGCACCTACGAGCAGTACTTC.

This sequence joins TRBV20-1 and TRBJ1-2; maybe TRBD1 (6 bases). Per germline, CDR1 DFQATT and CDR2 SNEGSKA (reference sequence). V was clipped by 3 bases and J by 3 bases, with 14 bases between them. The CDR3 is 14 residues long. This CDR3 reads CSASLGQSDYGYTF. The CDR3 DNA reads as TGCAGTGCTAGTTTAGGACAGTCAGACTATGGCTACACCTTC.

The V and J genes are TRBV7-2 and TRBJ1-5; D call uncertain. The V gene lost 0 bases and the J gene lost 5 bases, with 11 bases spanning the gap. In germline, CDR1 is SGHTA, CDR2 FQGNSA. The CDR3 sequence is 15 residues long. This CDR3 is CASSLALGEDQPQHF. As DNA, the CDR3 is TGTGCCAGCAGCTTAGCGCTCGGGGAGGATCAGCCCCAGCATTTT.

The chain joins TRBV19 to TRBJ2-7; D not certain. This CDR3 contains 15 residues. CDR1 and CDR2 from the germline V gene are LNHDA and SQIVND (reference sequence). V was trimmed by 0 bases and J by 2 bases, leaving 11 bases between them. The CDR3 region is CASSIDLYGTYEQYF. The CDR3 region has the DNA TGTGCCAGTAGTATAGATCTTTACGGTACCTACGAGCAGTACTTC. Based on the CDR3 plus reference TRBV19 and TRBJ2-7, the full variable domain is DGGITQSPKYLFRKEGQNVTLSCEQNLNHDAMYWYRQDPGQGLRLIYYSQIVNDFQKGDIAEGYSVSREKKESFPLTVTSAQKNPTAFYLCASSIDLYGTYEQYFGPGTRLTVT.

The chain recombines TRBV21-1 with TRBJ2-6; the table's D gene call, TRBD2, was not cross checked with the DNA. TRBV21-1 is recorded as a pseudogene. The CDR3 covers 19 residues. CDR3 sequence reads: CASSKACGDDSSGANVLTF. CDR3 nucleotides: TGTGCCAGCAGCAAAGCTTGCGGGGACGATAGCTCTGGGGCCAACGTCCTGACTTTC.

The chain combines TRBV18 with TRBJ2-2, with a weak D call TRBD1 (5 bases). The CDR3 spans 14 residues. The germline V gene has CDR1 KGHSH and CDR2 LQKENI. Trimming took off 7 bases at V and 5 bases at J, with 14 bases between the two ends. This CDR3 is CASFQQRQTGELFF. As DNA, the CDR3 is TGTGCCAGCTTCCAACAACGACAGACCGGGGAGCTGTTTTTT.

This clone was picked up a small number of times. As DNA, the CDR3 is TGTGCCAGCAGCCGGGACAGGGTAACCTACGAGCAGTACTTC. Its protein is CASSRDRVTYEQYF. The chain carries TRBV27 and TRBJ2-7, with TRBD1 matching over 9 bases. Per germline, CDR1 MNHEY and CDR2 SMNVEV (reference sequence). CDR3 length: 14 amino acids. The trim removed 6 bases at V and 2 bases at J, leaving 5 bases unmatched.

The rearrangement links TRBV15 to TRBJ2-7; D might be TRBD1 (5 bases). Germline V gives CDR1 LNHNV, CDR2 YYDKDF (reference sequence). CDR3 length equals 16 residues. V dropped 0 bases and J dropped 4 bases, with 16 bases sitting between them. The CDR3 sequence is CATSREQAAATYEQYF. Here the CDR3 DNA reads TGTGCCACCAGCAGAGAACAGGCCGCTGCAACTTACGAGCAGTACTTC.

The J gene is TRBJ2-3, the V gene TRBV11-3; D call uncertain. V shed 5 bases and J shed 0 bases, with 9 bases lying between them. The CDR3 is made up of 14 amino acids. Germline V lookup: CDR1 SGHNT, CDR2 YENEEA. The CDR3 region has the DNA TGTGCCAGCAGCCGAATGACTAGCACAGATACGCAGTATTTT. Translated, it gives CASSRMTSTDTQYF.

Here the CDR3 DNA reads TGCGCCAGCAGCCGGGGACTAGCGGGGGGTCTCACCTACGAGCAGTACTTC. This translates into CASSRGLAGGLTYEQYF. The J gene is TRBJ2-7, the V gene TRBV4-3, with 15 nucleotides matching TRBD2. The CDR3 consists of 17 residues. V gave up 4 bases and J gave up 2 bases; unmatched junction bases: 6. Germline loops: CDR1 LGHNA, CDR2 YSLEER.

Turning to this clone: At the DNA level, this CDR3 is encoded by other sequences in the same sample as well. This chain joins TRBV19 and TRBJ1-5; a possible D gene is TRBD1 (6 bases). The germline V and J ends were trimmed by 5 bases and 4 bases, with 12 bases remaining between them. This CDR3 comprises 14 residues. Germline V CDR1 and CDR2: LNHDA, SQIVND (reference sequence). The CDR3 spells CASSVQGSNQPQHF. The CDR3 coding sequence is TGTGCCAGTAGTGTACAGGGCTCGAATCAGCCCCAGCATTTT.

The CDR3 DNA follows: TGCAGCGTGGTTGACGGGGAGCAGTACTTC. Translating gives CSVVDGEQYF. The chain links TRBV29-1 to TRBJ2-7, with unresolved D. The length of the CDR3 is 10 residues. V gave up 6 bases and J gave up 7 bases, with 10 bases separating them. Germline V gives CDR1 SQVTM, CDR2 ANQGSEA.

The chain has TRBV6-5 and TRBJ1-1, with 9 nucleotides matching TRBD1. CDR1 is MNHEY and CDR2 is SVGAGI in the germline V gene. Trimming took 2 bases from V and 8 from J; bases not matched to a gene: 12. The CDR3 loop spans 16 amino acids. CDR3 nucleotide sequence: TGTGCCAGCAGTTACGCCACAGGGGGCCTTCTGGCGGAAGCTTTCTTT. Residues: CASSYATGGLLAEAFF.

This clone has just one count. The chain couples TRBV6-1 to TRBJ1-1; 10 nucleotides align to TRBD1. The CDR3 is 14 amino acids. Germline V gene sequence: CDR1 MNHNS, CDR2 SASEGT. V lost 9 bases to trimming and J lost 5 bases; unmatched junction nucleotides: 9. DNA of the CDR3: TGTGCCAGTGATCCGGACAGGGGGGGAACTGAAGCTTTCTTT. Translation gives CASDPDRGGTEAFF.

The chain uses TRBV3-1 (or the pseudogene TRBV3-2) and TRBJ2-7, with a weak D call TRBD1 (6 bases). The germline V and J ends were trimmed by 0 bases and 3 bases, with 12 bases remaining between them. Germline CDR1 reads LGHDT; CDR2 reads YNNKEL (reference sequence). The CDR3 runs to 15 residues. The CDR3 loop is CASSQDPRGNYEQYF. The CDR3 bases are TGTGCCAGCAGCCAAGATCCCAGGGGTAACTACGAGCAGTACTTC.

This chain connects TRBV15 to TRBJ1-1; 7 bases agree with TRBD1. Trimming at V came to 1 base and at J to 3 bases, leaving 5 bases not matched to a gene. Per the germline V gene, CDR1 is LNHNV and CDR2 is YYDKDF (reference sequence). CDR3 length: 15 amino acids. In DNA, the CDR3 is TGTGCCACCAGCAGAGGTGAGGGGGCGTACACTGAAGCTTTCTTT. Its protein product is CATSRGEGAYTEAFF.

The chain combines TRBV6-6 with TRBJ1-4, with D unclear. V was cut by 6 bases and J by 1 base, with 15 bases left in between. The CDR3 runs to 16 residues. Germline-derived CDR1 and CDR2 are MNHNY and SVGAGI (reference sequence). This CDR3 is CASSPDFKGTNEKLFF. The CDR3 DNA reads TGTGCCAGCAGCCCGGACTTTAAGGGAACTAATGAAAAACTGTTTTTT.

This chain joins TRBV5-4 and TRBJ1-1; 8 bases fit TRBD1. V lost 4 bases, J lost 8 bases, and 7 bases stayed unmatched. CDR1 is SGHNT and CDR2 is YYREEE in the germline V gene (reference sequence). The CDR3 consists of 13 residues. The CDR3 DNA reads TGTGCCAGCAGCCCCGGACAGGGTTGGGAAGCTTTCTTT. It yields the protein CASSPGQGWEAFF.

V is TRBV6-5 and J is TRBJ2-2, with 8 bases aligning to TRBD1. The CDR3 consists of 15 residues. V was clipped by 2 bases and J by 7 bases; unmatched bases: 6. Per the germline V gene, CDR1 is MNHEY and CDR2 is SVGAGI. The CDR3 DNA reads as TGTGCCAGCAGTTACGATCAGGGGGCTATCGGGGAGCTGTTTTTT. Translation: CASSYDQGAIGELFF.

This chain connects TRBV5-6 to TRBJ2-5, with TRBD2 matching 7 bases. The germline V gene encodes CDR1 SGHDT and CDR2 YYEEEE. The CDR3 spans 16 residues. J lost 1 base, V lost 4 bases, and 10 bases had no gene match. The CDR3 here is CASSQPGTNPQETQYF. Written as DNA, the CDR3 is TGTGCCAGCAGCCAGCCCGGGACTAACCCCCAAGAGACCCAGTACTTC.

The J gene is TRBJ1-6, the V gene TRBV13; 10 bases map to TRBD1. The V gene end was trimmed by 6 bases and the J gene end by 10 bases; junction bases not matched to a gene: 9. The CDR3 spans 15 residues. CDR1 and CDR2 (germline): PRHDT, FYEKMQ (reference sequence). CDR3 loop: CASRLWGTGESPLHF. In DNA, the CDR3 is TGTGCCAGCAGACTTTGGGGGACAGGGGAATCACCCCTCCACTTT.